The entry that follows covers one TCR beta chain sequence. Germline CDR1 reads SGHRS; CDR2 reads YFSETQ. The CDR3 is made up of 13 amino acids. The germline V and J ends were trimmed by 0 bases and 3 bases, with 6 bases remaining between them. This entry comes from a study of T cell responses to AZD1222 COVID-19 vaccine. Clones were read by immunoSEQ multiplex PCR, and TCRdb kept only the in-frame ones, dropping some. The sample lists roughly 180,000 clones; about 91% were seen once. This sequence was found in an adult in good health. This rearrangement joins TRBV5-1 to TRBJ1-2; TRBD1 might be the D (6 bases). The specimen comprised peripheral blood, sampled on day 0 of AZD1222 vaccination. The CDR3 loop reads CASSLAGDYGYTF. The CDR3 DNA reads TGCGCCAGCAGCTTGGCAGGGGACTATGGCTACACCTTC.